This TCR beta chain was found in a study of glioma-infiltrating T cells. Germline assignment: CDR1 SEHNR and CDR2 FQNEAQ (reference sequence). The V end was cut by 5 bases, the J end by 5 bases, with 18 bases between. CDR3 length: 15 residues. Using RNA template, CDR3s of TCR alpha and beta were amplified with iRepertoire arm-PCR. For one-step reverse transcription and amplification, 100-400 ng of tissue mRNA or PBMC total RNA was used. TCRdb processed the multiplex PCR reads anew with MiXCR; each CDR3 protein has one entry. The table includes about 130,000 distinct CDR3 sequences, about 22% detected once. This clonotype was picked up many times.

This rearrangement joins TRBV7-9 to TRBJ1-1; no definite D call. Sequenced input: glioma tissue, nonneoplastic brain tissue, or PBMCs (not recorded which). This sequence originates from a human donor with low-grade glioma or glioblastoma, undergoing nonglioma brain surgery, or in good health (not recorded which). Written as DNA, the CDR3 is TGTGCCAGCAGCCCACTATACGGGAGGCGGACTGAAGCTTTCTTT. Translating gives CASSPLYGRRTEAFF.